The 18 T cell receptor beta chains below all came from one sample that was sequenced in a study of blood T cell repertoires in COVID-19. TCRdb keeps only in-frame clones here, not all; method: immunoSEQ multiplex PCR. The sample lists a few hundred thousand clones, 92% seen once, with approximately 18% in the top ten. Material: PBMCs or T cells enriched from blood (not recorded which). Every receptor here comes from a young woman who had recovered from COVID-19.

CDR3 in amino acids: CASRSSGGGGETQYF. In DNA form, the CDR3 reads TGTGCCAGCAGAAGCAGCGGGGGGGGTGGAGAGACCCAGTACTTC. The rearrangement uses TRBV11-2 and TRBJ2-5; 10 bases are a match to TRBD2. CDR3 length equals 15 residues. J lost 4 bases, V lost 6 bases, and 8 bases had no gene match. Germline loops: CDR1 SGHAT, CDR2 FQNNGV.

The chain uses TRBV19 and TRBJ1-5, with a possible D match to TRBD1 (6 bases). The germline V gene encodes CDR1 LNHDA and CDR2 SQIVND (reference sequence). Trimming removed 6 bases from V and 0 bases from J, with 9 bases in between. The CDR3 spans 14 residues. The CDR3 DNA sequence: TGTGCCAGTAGCGAGACAGGTAGCAATCAGCCCCAGCATTTT. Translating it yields CASSETGSNQPQHF.

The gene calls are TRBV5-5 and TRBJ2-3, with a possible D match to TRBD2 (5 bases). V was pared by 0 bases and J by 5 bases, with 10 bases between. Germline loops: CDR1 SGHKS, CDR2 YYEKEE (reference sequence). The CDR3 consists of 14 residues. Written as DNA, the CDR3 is TGTGCCAGCAGCTTGGCCCCACGGGGAGATACGCAGTATTTT. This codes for CASSLAPRGDTQYF.

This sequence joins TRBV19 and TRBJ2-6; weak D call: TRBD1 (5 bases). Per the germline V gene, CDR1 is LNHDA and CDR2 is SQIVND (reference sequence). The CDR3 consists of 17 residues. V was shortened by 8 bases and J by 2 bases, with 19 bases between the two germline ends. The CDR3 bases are TGTGCCAGTCGACAGCAATCGCTTTTAACTGGGGCCAACGTCCTGACTTTC. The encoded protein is CASRQQSLLTGANVLTF.

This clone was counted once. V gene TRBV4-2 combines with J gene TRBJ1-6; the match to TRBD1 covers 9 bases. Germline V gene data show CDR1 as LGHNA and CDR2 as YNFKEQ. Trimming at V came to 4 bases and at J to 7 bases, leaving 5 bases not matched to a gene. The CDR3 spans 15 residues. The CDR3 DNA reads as TGTGCCAGCAGCCCTGACAGGGGGAAAAATTCACCCCTCCACTTT. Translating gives CASSPDRGKNSPLHF.

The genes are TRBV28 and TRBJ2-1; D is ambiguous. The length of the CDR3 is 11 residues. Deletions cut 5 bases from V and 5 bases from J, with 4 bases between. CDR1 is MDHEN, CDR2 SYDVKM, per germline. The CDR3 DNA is TGTGCCAGCAGTCCTAACAATGAGCAGTTCTTC. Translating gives CASSPNNEQFF.

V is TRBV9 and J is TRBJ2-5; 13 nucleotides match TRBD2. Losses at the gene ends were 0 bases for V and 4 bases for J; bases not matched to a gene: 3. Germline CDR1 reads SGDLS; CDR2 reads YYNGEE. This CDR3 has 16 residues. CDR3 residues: CASSVGGTSGTETQYF. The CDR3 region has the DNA TGTGCCAGCAGCGTAGGGGGGACTAGCGGGACAGAGACCCAGTACTTC.

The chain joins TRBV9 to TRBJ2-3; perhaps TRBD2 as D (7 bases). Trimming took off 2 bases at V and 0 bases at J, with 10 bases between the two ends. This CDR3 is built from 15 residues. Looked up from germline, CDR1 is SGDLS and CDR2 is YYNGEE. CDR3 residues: CASSVGGASTDTQYF. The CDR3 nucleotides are TGTGCCAGCAGCGTGGGGGGGGCCAGCACAGATACGCAGTATTTT.

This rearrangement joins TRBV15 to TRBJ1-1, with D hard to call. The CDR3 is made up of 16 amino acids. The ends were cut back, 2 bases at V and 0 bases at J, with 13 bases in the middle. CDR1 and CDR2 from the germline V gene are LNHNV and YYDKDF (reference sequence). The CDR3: CATSRSTGALNTEAFF. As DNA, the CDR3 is TGTGCCACCAGCAGATCTACGGGTGCCCTGAACACTGAAGCTTTCTTT.

CDR3 sequence (DNA): TGCGCCAGCAGCCAAGTACCTCAGGGGGCAGATACGCAGTATTTT. It is translated as CASSQVPQGADTQYF. The V and J genes are TRBV4-3 and TRBJ2-3; 7 nucleotides align to TRBD1. CDR1 and CDR2 (germline): LGHNA, YSLEER. This CDR3 comprises 15 residues. V lost 1 base to trimming and J lost 4 bases; unmatched junction nucleotides: 5.

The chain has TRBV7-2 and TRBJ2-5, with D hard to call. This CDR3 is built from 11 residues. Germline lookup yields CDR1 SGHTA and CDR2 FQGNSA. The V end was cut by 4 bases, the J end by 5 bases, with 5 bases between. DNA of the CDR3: TGTGCCAGCAGCTCACTGGAGACCCAGTACTTC. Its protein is CASSSLETQYF.

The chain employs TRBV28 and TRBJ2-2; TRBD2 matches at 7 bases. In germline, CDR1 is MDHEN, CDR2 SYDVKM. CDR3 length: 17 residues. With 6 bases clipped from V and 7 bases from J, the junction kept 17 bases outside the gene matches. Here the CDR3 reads CASRRPGGLGWDGELFF. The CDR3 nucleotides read TGTGCCAGCAGACGCCCGGGTGGACTAGGTTGGGACGGGGAGCTGTTTTTT.

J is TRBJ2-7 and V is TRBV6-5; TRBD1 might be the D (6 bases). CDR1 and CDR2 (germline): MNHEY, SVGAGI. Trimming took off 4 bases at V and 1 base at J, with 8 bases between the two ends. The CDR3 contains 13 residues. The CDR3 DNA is TGTGCCAGCAGTTTAGGACAGTCCTACGAGCAGTACTTC. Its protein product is CASSLGQSYEQYF.

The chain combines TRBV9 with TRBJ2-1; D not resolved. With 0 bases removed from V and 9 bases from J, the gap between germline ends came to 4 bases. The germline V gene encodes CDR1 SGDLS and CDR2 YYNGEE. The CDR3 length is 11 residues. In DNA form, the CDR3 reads TGTGCCAGCAGCGTAGGGGCTGAGCAGTTCTTC. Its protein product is CASSVGAEQFF.

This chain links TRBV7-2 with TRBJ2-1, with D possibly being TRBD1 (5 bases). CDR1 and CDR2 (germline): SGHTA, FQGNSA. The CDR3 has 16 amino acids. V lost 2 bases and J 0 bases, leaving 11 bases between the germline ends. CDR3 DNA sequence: TGTGCCAGCAGCTTAAGGGGCGGCAGCTCCTACAATGAGCAGTTCTTC. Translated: CASSLRGGSSYNEQFF.

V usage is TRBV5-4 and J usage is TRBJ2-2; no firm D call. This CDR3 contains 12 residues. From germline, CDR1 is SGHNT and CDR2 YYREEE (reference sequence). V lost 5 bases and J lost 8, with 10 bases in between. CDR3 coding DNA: TGTGCCAGCAGGCCGACTTATGGGGAGCTGTTTTTT. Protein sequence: CASRPTYGELFF.

The CDR3 spells CASREDRSYSEQYF. The DNA for the CDR3 is TGCGCCAGCAGAGAGGACAGGTCGTACTCCGAGCAGTACTTC. The chain is built from TRBV5-1 and TRBJ2-7; 7 bases map to TRBD1. Trimming removed 5 bases from V and 6 bases from J; junction bases left unmatched: 11. Germline values: CDR1 SGHRS, CDR2 YFSETQ. The CDR3 runs 14 residues.

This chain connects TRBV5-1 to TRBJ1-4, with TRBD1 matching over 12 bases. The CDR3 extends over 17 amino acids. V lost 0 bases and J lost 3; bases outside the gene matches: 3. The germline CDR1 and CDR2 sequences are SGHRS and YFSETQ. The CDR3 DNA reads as TGCGCCAGCAGCTTGGTGGGACAGGGGGCCTCTAATGAAAAACTGTTTTTT. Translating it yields CASSLVGQGASNEKLFF.